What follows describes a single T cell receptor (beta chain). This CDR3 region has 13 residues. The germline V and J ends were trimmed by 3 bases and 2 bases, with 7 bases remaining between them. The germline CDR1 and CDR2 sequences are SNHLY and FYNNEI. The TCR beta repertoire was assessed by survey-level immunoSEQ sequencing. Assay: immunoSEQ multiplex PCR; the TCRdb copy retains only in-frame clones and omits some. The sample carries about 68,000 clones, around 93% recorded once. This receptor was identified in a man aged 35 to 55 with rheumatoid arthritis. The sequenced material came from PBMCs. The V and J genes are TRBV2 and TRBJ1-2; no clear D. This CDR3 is CASSEGSNYGYTF. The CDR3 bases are TGTGCCAGCAGTGAGGGGAGCAACTATGGCTACACCTTC. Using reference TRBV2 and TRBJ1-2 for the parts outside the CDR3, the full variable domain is EPEVTQTPSHQVTQMGQEVILRCVPISNHLYFYWYRQILGQKVEFLVSFYNNEISEKSEIFDDQFSVERPDGSNFTLKIRSTKLEDSAMYFCASSEGSNYGYTFGSGTRLTVV.